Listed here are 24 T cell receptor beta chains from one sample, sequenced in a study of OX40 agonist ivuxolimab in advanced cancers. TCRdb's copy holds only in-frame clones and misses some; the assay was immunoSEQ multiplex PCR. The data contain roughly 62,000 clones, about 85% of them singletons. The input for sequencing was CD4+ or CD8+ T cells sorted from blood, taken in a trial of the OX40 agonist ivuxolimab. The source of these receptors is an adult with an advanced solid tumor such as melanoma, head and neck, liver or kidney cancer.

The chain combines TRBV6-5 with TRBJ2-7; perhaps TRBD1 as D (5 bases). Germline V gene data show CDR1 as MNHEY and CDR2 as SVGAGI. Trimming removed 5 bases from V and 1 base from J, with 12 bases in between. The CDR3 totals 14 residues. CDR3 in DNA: TGTGCCAGCAGTAGAAGGCAGGGATCCTACGAGCAGTACTTC. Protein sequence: CASSRRQGSYEQYF.

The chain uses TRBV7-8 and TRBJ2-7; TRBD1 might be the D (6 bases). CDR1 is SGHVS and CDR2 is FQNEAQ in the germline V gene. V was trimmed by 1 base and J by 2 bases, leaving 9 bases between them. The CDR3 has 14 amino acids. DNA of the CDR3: TGTGCCAGCAGCTTAGGCAGGGGTCCCTACGAGCAGTACTTC. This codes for CASSLGRGPYEQYF.

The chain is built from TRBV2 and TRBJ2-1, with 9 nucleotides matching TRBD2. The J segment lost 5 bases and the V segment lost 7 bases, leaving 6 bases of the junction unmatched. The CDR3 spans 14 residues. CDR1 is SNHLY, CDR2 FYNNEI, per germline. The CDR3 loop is CASNRLAADNEQFF. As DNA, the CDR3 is TGTGCCAGCAACAGACTAGCGGCAGACAATGAGCAGTTCTTC.

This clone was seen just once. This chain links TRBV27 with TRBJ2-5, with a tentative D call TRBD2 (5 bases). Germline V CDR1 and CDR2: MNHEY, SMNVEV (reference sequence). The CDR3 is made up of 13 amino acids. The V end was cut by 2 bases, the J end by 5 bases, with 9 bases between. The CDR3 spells CASSLMRAETQYF. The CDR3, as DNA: TGTGCCAGCAGTTTAATGAGGGCGGAGACCCAGTACTTC.

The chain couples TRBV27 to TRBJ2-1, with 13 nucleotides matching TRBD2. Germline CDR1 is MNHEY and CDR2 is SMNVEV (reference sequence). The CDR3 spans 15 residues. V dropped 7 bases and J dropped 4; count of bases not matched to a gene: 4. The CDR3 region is CASTGLAGAYNEQFF. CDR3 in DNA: TGTGCCAGCACCGGACTAGCGGGAGCTTACAATGAGCAGTTCTTC.

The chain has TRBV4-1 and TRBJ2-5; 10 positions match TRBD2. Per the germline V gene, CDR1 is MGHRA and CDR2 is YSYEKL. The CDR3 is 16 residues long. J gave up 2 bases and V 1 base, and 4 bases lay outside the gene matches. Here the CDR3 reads CASSQGASGSQETQYF. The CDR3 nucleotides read TGCGCCAGCAGCCAAGGGGCTAGCGGGAGTCAAGAGACCCAGTACTTC.

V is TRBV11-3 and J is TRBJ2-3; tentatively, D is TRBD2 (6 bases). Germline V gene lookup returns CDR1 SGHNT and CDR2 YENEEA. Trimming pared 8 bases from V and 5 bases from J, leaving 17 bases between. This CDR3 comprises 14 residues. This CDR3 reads CASSEEGRGDTQYF. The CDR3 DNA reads TGTGCCAGCTCCGAGGAGGGCCGGGGAGATACGCAGTATTTT.

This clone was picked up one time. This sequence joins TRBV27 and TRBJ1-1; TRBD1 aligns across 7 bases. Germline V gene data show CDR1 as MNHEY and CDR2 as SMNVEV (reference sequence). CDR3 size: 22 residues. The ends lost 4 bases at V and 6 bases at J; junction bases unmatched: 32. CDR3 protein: CASSWRSTTEKTLTGIGPEAFF. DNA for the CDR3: TGTGCCAGCAGTTGGCGTTCAACTACCGAAAAAACCCTGACAGGGATTGGCCCTGAAGCTTTCTTT.

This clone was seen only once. CDR3: CASSPTGTGVNEQFF. Here the CDR3 DNA reads TGTGCCAGCAGCCCCACCGGGACAGGGGTAAATGAGCAGTTCTTC. This rearrangement joins TRBV7-9 to TRBJ2-1, with 10 bases aligning to TRBD1. This CDR3 has 15 residues. The trim removed 5 bases at V and 7 bases at J, leaving 8 bases unmatched. From germline, CDR1 is SEHNR and CDR2 FQNEAQ (reference sequence).

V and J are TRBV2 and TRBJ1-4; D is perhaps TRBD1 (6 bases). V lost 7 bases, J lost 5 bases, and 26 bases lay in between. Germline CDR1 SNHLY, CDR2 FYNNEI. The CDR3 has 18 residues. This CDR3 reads CASTRTVPTPLRNEKLFF. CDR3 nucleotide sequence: TGTGCCAGCACCAGGACAGTGCCCACTCCACTTAGAAATGAAAAACTGTTTTTT.

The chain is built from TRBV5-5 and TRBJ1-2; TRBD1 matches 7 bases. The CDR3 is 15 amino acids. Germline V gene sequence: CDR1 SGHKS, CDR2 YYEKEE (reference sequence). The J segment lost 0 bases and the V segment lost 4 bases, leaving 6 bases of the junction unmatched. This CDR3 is CASSGTGTANYGYTF. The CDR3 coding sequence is TGTGCCAGCAGCGGGACCGGGACAGCTAACTATGGCTACACCTTC.

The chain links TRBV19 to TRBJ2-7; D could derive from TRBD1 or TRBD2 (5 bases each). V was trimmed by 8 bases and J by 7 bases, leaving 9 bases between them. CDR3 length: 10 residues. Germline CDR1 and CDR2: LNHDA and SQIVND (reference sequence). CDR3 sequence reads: CASGDGEQYF. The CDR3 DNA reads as TGTGCCAGTGGGGACGGGGAGCAGTACTTC.

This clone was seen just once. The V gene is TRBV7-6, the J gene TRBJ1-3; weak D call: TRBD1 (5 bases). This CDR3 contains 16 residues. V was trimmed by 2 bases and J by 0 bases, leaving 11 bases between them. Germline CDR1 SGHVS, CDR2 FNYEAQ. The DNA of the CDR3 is TGTGCCAGCAGCTTATCGGGGGTATACTCTGGAAACACCATATATTTT. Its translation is CASSLSGVYSGNTIYF.

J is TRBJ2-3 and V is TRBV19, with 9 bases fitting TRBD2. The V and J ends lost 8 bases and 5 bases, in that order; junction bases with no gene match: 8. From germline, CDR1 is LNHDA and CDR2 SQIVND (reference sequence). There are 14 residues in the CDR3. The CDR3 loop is CASRAGGPRDTQYF. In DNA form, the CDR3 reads TGTGCCAGTCGGGCGGGAGGGCCGAGAGATACGCAGTATTTT.

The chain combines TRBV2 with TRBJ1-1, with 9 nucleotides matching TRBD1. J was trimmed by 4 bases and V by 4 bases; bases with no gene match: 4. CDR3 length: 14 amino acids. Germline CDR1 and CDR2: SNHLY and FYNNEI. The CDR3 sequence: CASSVQGAGTEAFF. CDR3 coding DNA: TGTGCCAGCAGTGTACAGGGGGCAGGCACTGAAGCTTTCTTT. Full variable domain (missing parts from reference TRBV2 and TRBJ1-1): EPEVTQTPSHQVTQMGQEVILRCVPISNHLYFYWYRQILGQKVEFLVSFYNNEISEKSEIFDDQFSVERPDGSNFTLKIRSTKLEDSAMYFCASSVQGAGTEAFFGQGTRLTVV.

CDR3 protein: CASSKSRRAFSFEQYF. Here the CDR3 DNA reads TGTGCCAGCAGTAAGTCTAGGCGAGCCTTTAGTTTCGAGCAGTACTTC. The chain joins TRBV27 to TRBJ2-7; D gene unclear. Between the trimmed V and J ends, which lost 5 bases and 6 bases, there was a span of 23 bases. This CDR3 is built from 16 residues. Looked up from germline, CDR1 is MNHEY and CDR2 is SMNVEV (reference sequence).

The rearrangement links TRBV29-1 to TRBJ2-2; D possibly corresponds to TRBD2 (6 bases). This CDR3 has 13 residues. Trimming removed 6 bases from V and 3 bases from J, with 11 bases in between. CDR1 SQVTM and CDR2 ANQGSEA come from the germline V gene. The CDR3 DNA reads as TGCAGCGTCGGAGGGAAGGACACCGGGGAGCTGTTTTTT. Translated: CSVGGKDTGELFF.

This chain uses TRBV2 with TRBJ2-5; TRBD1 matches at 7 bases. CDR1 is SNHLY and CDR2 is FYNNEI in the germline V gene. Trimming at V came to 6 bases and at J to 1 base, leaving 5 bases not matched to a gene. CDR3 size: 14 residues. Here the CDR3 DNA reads TGTGCCAGCAGACGGGGACAGTCCCAAGAGACCCAGTACTTC. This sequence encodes CASRRGQSQETQYF.

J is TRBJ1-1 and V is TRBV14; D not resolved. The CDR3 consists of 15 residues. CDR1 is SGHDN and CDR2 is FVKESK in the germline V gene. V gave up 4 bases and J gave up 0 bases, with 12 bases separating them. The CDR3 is CASSPWARLNTEAFF. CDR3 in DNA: TGTGCCAGCAGCCCGTGGGCAAGACTGAACACTGAAGCTTTCTTT.

The CDR3: CASSLGRGTQYF. CDR3 coding DNA: TGTGCCAGCAGCTTAGGAAGGGGTACGCAGTATTTT. J is TRBJ2-3 and V is TRBV11-2, with D perhaps matching TRBD1 (5 bases). The germline V and J ends were trimmed by 1 base and 8 bases, with 7 bases remaining between them. Germline CDR1 and CDR2: SGHAT and FQNNGV. This CDR3 has 12 residues.

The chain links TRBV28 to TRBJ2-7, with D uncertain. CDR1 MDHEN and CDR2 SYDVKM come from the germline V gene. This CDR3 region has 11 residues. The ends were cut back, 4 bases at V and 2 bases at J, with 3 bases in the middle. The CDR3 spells CASSYTYEQYF. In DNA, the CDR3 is TGTGCCAGCAGTTACACCTACGAGCAGTACTTC.

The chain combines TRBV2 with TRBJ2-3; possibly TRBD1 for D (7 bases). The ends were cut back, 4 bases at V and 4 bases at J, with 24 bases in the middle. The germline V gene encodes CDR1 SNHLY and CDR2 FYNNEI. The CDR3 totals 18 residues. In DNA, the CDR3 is TGTGCCAGCAGTGGCCCCTCAGGGGGGAGGAGGGAATCAGATACGCAGTATTTT. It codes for CASSGPSGGRRESDTQYF.

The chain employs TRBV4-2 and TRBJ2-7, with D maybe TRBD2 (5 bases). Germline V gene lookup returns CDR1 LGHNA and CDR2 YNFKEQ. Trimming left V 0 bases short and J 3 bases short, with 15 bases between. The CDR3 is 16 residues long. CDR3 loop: CASSQDRAGPLYEQYF. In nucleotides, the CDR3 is TGTGCCAGCAGCCAAGACCGGGCGGGCCCCCTCTACGAGCAGTACTTC.

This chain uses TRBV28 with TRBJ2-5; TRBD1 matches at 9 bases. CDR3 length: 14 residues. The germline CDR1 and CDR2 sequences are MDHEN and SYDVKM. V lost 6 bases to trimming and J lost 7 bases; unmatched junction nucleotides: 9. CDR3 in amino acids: CASSPGTGTGTQYF. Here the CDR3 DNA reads TGTGCCAGCAGCCCCGGGACAGGGACCGGGACCCAGTACTTC.